Below, one TCR beta chain is given with its context. No antigen is known for it. The data stem from a study of OX40 agonist ivuxolimab in advanced cancers. Background on the study: Three dose-escalation patients had partial responses: one with hepatocellular carcinoma and two with cutaneous melanoma. Study-wide results and limits: Relative to CD4+, CD8+ T cells held more expanded clones on average. Clones of CD4+ and CD8+ blood T cells grew by week 6 at doses of 0.1 to 3.0 mg/kg.

Some clones are missing from TCRdb's copy, which holds only in-frame ones; the method was immunoSEQ multiplex PCR. The sample shows around 70,000 clones, more than 85% of them seen only once. The TCR comes from an adult with an advanced solid tumor such as melanoma, head and neck, liver or kidney cancer. Sequences were derived from CD4+ or CD8+ T cells sorted from blood, sampled in a trial of the OX40 agonist ivuxolimab.

As DNA, the CDR3 is TGTGCCAGCAGTTCCTTGGACAGGGTCAACTATGGCTACACCTTC. Encoded protein: CASSSLDRVNYGYTF. The rearrangement joins TRBV6-6 to TRBJ1-2, with 8 bases identical to TRBD1. CDR1 and CDR2 (germline): MNHNY, SVGAGI (reference sequence). J gave up 2 bases and V 4 bases, and 6 bases lay outside the gene matches. The CDR3 covers 15 residues.